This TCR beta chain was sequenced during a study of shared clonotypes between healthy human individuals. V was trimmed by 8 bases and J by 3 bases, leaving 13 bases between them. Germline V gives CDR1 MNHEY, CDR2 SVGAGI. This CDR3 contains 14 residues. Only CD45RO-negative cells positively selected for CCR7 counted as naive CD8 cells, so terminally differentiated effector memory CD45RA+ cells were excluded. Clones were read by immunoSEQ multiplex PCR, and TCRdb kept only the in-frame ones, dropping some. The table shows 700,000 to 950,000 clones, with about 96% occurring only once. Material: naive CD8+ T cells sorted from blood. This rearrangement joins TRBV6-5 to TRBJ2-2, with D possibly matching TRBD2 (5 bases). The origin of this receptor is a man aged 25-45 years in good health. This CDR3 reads CASGYGLHTGELFF. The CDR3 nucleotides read TGTGCCAGCGGGTACGGACTTCACACCGGGGAGCTGTTTTTT.